These 28 T cell receptor beta chains were sequenced from one sample in a study of cytomegalovirus exposure and HLA in healthy donors. PCR amplification relied on 60 Vbeta primers (plus 13 Jbeta primers). Sequencing was performed with immunoSEQ multiplex PCR; in TCRdb, only in-frame clones are kept and a portion is missing. The sample records around 130,000 clones, 75% to 85% being singletons. Material for sequencing was PBMCs. The receptor set was obtained from a man aged 30-40 years in good health and CMV-seronegative.

V usage is TRBV28 and J usage is TRBJ2-5; the D gene is possibly TRBD1 (6 bases). Trimming took 6 bases from V and 2 from J, leaving 10 bases between them. The CDR3 covers 13 residues. Germline V gene data show CDR1 as MDHEN and CDR2 as SYDVKM. CDR3 loop: CASSSGQQETQYF. The CDR3 nucleotides are TGTGCCAGCAGCTCCGGACAGCAAGAGACCCAGTACTTC.

The chain recombines TRBV7-2 with TRBJ1-1; D is ambiguous. The CDR3 has 13 amino acids. Trimming removed 5 bases at V and 5 bases at J, with 12 bases between. The germline V gene has CDR1 SGHTA and CDR2 FQGNSA. The CDR3 reads CASSLEGWTEAFF. CDR3 DNA: TGTGCCAGCAGCCTGGAGGGATGGACTGAAGCTTTCTTT.

The chain is built from TRBV15 and TRBJ2-2; 8 bases are shared with TRBD1. With V trimmed by 9 bases and J by 3 bases, 12 bases remained unmatched. CDR3 length: 16 residues. CDR1 LNHNV and CDR2 YYDKDF come from the germline V gene (reference sequence). The CDR3 sequence: CATGDWTGRYTGELFF. The CDR3 nucleotides read TGTGCCACGGGGGATTGGACAGGGAGGTACACCGGGGAGCTGTTTTTT.

V usage is TRBV29-1 and J usage is TRBJ1-2; TRBD1 matches 7 bases. With V trimmed by 7 bases and J by 8 bases, 7 bases remained unmatched. Germline assignment: CDR1 SQVTM and CDR2 ANQGSEA. The CDR3 contains 11 residues. The CDR3 region has the DNA TGCAGCGCAACCGGGACAGCCGGCTACACCTTC. Translated: CSATGTAGYTF.

V usage is TRBV28 and J usage is TRBJ2-5, with D perhaps TRBD2 (6 bases). Trimming removed 8 bases at V and 5 bases at J, with 12 bases between. The CDR3 sequence is 12 residues long. The germline CDR1 and CDR2 sequences are MDHEN and SYDVKM. CDR3 region: CASAGRTETQYF. DNA for the CDR3: TGTGCCAGCGCGGGGAGGACGGAGACCCAGTACTTC.

This clone came up a few times. The V call is TRBV6-6, the J call TRBJ2-5; D possibly corresponds to TRBD2 (6 bases). CDR1 is MNHNY, CDR2 SVGAGI, per germline (reference sequence). The CDR3 has 10 residues. Trimming pared 8 bases from V and 5 bases from J, leaving 6 bases between. As DNA, the CDR3 is TGTGCCAGCGGGGGGGAGACCCAGTACTTC. Protein product: CASGGETQYF.

This chain links TRBV14 with TRBJ2-6; a weak D match, TRBD1 (6 bases). The CDR3 loop spans 16 amino acids. CDR1 and CDR2 (germline): SGHDN, FVKESK. V lost 3 bases and J 1 base, leaving 10 bases between the germline ends. CDR3 bases: TGTGCCAGCAGCCAGCAGGGGTCATCTGGGGCCAACGTCCTGACTTTC. Its translation: CASSQQGSSGANVLTF.

The J gene is TRBJ2-7, the V gene TRBV10-2; 7 nucleotides align to TRBD1. Trimming cost V 10 bases and J 1 base; bases outside gene matches: 7. Germline loops: CDR1 WSHSY, CDR2 SAAADI. The CDR3 length is 13 residues. The CDR3, as DNA: TGCGCCACCTACTTACAGGGGTCCTACGAGCAGTACTTC. It specifies CATYLQGSYEQYF.

This CDR3 is CASSVDSGRAYEQYF. The CDR3 DNA reads TGTGCCAGCAGCGTAGATAGCGGGAGGGCGTACGAGCAGTACTTC. The gene calls are TRBV9 and TRBJ2-7; 11 positions match TRBD2. The V and J ends lost 0 bases and 4 bases, in that order; junction bases with no gene match: 3. The CDR3 extends over 15 amino acids. Germline CDR1 is SGDLS and CDR2 is YYNGEE.

The chain uses TRBV6-6 and TRBJ1-1; no clear D. This CDR3 has 13 amino acids. Germline lookup yields CDR1 MNHNY and CDR2 SVGAGI (reference sequence). Trimming removed 5 bases from V and 1 base from J, with 8 bases in between. CDR3 sequence: CASSTSGNTEAFF. The CDR3 DNA sequence: TGTGCCAGCAGTACCTCAGGGAACACTGAAGCTTTCTTT.

The chain links TRBV18 to TRBJ2-7, with D perhaps matching TRBD1 (6 bases). Germline V gene sequence: CDR1 KGHSH, CDR2 LQKENI. V lost 3 bases and J 3 bases, leaving 15 bases between the germline ends. The CDR3 has 15 amino acids. The CDR3 DNA reads TGTGCCAGCTCACCCGAGCAGGGGCCACTCTACGAGCAGTACTTC. Amino acids: CASSPEQGPLYEQYF.

The CDR3 protein is CASRITNTEAFF. Here the CDR3 DNA reads TGTGCCAGCAGGATAACTAACACTGAAGCTTTCTTT. The chain has TRBV28 and TRBJ1-1; D not certain. V was cut by 6 bases and J by 2 bases, with 7 bases left in between. This CDR3 spans 12 amino acids. The germline V gene encodes CDR1 MDHEN and CDR2 SYDVKM.

This rearrangement joins TRBV4-1 to TRBJ2-1; maybe TRBD1 (5 bases). This CDR3 has 17 residues. The V gene lost 1 base and the J gene lost 4 bases, with 17 bases spanning the gap. CDR1 is MGHRA, CDR2 YSYEKL, per germline. CDR3 amino acids: CASSQGRQGRVYNEQFF. The CDR3 DNA is TGCGCCAGCAGCCAAGGTCGCCAGGGAAGAGTGTACAATGAGCAGTTCTTC.

The chain carries TRBV29-1 and TRBJ2-3; no clear D. The CDR3 contains 12 residues. V was shortened by 4 bases and J by 3 bases, with 8 bases between the two germline ends. The germline CDR1 and CDR2 sequences are SQVTM and ANQGSEA. In DNA, the CDR3 is TGCAGCGTTGTCTCAGGAACAGATACGCAGTATTTT. This translates into CSVVSGTDTQYF.

The CDR3 DNA is TGTGCCAGTAGGGGTAAGCGGGAAAGCTCCTACGAGCAGTACTTC. As protein: CASRGKRESSYEQYF. The V gene is TRBV19, the J gene TRBJ2-7, with 7 bases identical to TRBD2. After removal of 6 bases from V and 0 bases from J, the junction contained 8 bases not matched to a gene. The germline gives CDR1 LNHDA, CDR2 SQIVND (reference sequence). The CDR3 loop spans 15 amino acids.

This sequence joins TRBV12-5 and TRBJ2-5; no clear D gene. V lost 6 bases and J lost 0, with 14 bases in between. CDR3 length equals 15 residues. CDR1 is LGHNT, CDR2 FRNRAP, per germline. The CDR3 region has the DNA TGTGCTAGTGGCCCGGGTGGTGTGGACCAAGAGACCCAGTACTTC. Translating it yields CASGPGGVDQETQYF.

The chain uses TRBV2 and TRBJ2-7; the match to TRBD2 covers 8 bases. Unmatched junction bases numbered 9, after V lost 4 bases and J lost 1 base. The CDR3 spans 16 residues. Germline V gene sequence: CDR1 SNHLY, CDR2 FYNNEI. The CDR3 DNA is TGTGCCAGCAGTGCCGCTAGCGGGCTACGGTCCTACGAGCAGTACTTC. It yields the protein CASSAASGLRSYEQYF.

The rearrangement links TRBV2 to TRBJ2-3, with TRBD2 matching 10 bases. Trimming removed 8 bases from V and 3 bases from J; junction bases left unmatched: 11. Germline values: CDR1 SNHLY, CDR2 FYNNEI. The CDR3 has 16 amino acids. The CDR3 reads CASVTPGTSETDTQYF. As DNA, the CDR3 is TGTGCCAGCGTTACTCCCGGGACTAGCGAAACAGATACGCAGTATTTT.

The chain carries TRBV13 and TRBJ2-2; 11 nucleotides match TRBD2. V trimming: 5 bases; J trimming: 3 bases; junction bases outside the gene matches: 2. CDR3 length equals 15 residues. CDR1 is PRHDT, CDR2 FYEKMQ, per germline (reference sequence). This CDR3 is CASSPGLADTGELFF. In DNA, the CDR3 is TGTGCCAGCAGCCCGGGACTAGCGGACACCGGGGAGCTGTTTTTT.

V and J are TRBV5-8 and TRBJ1-2, with TRBD1 identical over 7 bases. Germline V gene data show CDR1 as SGHTS and CDR2 as YDEGEE. This CDR3 comprises 16 residues. Trimming at V came to 4 bases and at J to 1 base, leaving 10 bases not matched to a gene. This CDR3 reads CASSPETGRFNYGYTF. The CDR3 region has the DNA TGTGCCAGCAGCCCGGAGACAGGGCGCTTTAACTATGGCTACACCTTC.

V and J are TRBV27 and TRBJ1-2; 9 bases map to TRBD1. The CDR3 loop spans 14 amino acids. CDR1 is MNHEY, CDR2 SMNVEV, per germline (reference sequence). With V trimmed by 0 bases and J by 6 bases, 2 bases remained unmatched. CDR3 protein: CASSLSWTGDGYTF. In DNA, the CDR3 is TGTGCCAGCAGTTTATCGTGGACAGGGGATGGCTACACCTTC.

The V and J genes are TRBV5-6 and TRBJ1-5; D is uncertain. Germline V gene sequence: CDR1 SGHDT, CDR2 YYEEEE. Trimming stripped 4 bases from V and 7 bases from J, with 12 bases between. This CDR3 has 13 amino acids. CDR3 in amino acids: CASSQTAGQPQHF. The CDR3 region has the DNA TGTGCCAGCAGCCAGACGGCGGGGCAGCCCCAGCATTTT.

The chain joins TRBV5-6 to TRBJ2-7, with 11 bases aligning to TRBD1. The CDR3 has 17 amino acids. V lost 3 bases to trimming and J lost 2 bases; unmatched junction nucleotides: 10. Germline CDR1 SGHDT, CDR2 YYEEEE. The CDR3 DNA reads as TGTGCCAGCAGCTACACAATAGGGACAGGGGGGGCCTACGAGCAGTACTTC. Translating gives CASSYTIGTGGAYEQYF.

The chain links TRBV19 to TRBJ2-1, with D possibly TRBD2 on 6 matching bases. Trimming left V 5 bases short and J 1 base short, with 12 bases between. The germline CDR1 and CDR2 sequences are LNHDA and SQIVND (reference sequence). The CDR3 covers 15 residues. In DNA form, the CDR3 reads TGTGCCAGTAGTCCCGGGACTGTATCCTACAATGAGCAGTTCTTC. This gives the protein CASSPGTVSYNEQFF. Together with reference TRBV19 and TRBJ2-1, the CDR3 gives the full variable domain: DGGITQSPKYLFRKEGQNVTLSCEQNLNHDAMYWYRQDPGQGLRLIYYSQIVNDFQKGDIAEGYSVSREKKESFPLTVTSAQKNPTAFYLCASSPGTVSYNEQFFGPGTRLTVL.

J is TRBJ2-7 and V is TRBV27, with a tentative D call TRBD1 (5 bases). V was pared by 3 bases and J by 2 bases, with 11 bases between. The CDR3 has 14 residues. Germline CDR1 and CDR2: MNHEY and SMNVEV (reference sequence). The DNA of the CDR3 is TGTGCCAGCAGTTTGGGGCTGTCCACCTACGAGCAGTACTTC. Amino acids: CASSLGLSTYEQYF.

J is TRBJ1-2 and V is TRBV7-9; D uncertain. Trimming pared 1 base from V and 9 bases from J, leaving 27 bases between. The CDR3 sequence is 18 residues long. Germline CDR1 is SEHNR and CDR2 is FQNEAQ (reference sequence). This chain's CDR3 is CASSLDLFLPAGAVSYTF. In nucleotides, the CDR3 is TGTGCCAGCAGCTTAGATTTGTTTTTGCCGGCAGGCGCCGTGAGCTACACCTTC.

The chain uses TRBV11-2 and TRBJ2-2; TRBD1 agrees at 10 bases. The trim removed 1 base at V and 6 bases at J, leaving 2 bases unmatched. The germline V gene has CDR1 SGHAT and CDR2 FQNNGV. The CDR3 runs to 15 residues. CDR3 bases: TGTGCCAGCAGCTTAGGGACAGGGGGGCCCGGGGAGCTGTTTTTT. Protein sequence: CASSLGTGGPGELFF. Full variable domain (rest looked up from reference TRBV11-2 and TRBJ2-2): EAGVAQSPRYKIIEKRQSVAFWCNPISGHATLYWYQQILGQGPKLLIQFQNNGVVDDSQLPKDRFSAERLKGVDSTLKIQPAKLEDSAVYLCASSLGTGGPGELFFGEGSRLTVL.

The V and J genes are TRBV5-4 and TRBJ1-1; D might be TRBD1 (5 bases). The CDR3 extends over 15 amino acids. V was trimmed by 0 bases and J by 0 bases, leaving 9 bases between them. Germline assignment: CDR1 SGHNT and CDR2 YYREEE (reference sequence). The CDR3 here is CASSLARTMNTEAFF. The CDR3 nucleotides read TGTGCCAGCAGCTTGGCCCGGACAATGAACACTGAAGCTTTCTTT.